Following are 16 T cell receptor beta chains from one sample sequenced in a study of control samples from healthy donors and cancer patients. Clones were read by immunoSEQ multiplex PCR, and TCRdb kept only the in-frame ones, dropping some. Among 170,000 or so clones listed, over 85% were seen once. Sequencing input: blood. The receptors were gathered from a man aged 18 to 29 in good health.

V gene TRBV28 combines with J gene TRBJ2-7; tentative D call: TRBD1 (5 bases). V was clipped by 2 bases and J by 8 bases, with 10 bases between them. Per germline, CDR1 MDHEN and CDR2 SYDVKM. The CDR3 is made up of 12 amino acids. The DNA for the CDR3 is TGTGCCAGCAGTTTAAAGGGGAACAAGCAGTACTTC. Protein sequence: CASSLKGNKQYF.

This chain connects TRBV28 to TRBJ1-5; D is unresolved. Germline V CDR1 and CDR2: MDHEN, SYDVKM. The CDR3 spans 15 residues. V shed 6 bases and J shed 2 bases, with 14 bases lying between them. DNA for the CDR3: TGTGCCAGCAGCAACCTCGGCGGGGGCAATCAGCCCCAGCATTTT. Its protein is CASSNLGGGNQPQHF.

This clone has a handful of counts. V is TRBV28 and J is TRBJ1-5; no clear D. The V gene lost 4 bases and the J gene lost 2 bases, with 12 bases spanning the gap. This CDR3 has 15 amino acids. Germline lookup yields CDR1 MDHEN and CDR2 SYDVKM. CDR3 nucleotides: TGTGCCAGCAGTTCCTTAGTCGGGGGCAATCAGCCCCAGCATTTT. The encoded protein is CASSSLVGGNQPQHF.

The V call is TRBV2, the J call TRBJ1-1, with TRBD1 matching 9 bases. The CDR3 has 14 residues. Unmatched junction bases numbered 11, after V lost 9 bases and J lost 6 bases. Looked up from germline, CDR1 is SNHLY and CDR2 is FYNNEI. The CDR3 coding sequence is TGTGCCAGTGGATATGGGACAGGGTTGTCTGAAGCTTTCTTT. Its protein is CASGYGTGLSEAFF.

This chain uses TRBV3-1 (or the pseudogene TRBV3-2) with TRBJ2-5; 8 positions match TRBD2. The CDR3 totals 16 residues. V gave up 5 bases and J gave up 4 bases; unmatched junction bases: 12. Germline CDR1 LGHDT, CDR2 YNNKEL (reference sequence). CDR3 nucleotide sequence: TGTGCCAGCAGCTCAAGCGGGGGCCTGGCCCCAGAGACCCAGTACTTC. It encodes CASSSSGGLAPETQYF.

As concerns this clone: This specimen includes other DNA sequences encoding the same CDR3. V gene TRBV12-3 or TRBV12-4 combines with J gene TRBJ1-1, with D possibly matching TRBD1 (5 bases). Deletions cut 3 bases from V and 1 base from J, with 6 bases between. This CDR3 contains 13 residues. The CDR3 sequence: CASSLGGNTEAFF. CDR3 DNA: TGTGCCAGCAGTTTGGGGGGGAACACTGAAGCTTTCTTT.

The CDR3 sequence: CASSMGPQETQYF. In DNA form, the CDR3 reads TGCGCCAGCAGCATGGGACCTCAAGAGACCCAGTACTTC. The chain joins TRBV5-1 to TRBJ2-5, with D tentatively TRBD1 or TRBD2 (5 bases each). Trimming pared 4 bases from V and 2 bases from J, leaving 9 bases between. Germline CDR1 reads SGHRS; CDR2 reads YFSETQ. The CDR3 consists of 13 residues.

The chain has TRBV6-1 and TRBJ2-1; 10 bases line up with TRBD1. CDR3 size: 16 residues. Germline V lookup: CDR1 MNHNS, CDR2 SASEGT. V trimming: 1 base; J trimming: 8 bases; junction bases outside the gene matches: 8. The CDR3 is CASSEGPGQGSDEQFF. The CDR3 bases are TGTGCCAGCAGTGAAGGGCCGGGACAGGGGAGTGATGAGCAGTTCTTC.

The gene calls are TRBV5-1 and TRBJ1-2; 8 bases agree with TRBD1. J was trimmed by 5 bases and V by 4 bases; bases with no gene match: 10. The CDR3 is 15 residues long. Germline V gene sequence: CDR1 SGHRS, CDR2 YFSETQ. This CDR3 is CASSPERTGLYGYTF. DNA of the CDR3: TGCGCCAGCAGCCCGGAAAGGACAGGGCTGTATGGCTACACCTTC.

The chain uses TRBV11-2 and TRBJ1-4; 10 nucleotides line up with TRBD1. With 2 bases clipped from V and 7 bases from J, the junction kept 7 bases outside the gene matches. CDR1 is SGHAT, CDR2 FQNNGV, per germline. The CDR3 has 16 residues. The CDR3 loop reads CASSLLPGQGFEKLFF. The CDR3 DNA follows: TGTGCCAGCAGCTTACTCCCGGGACAGGGGTTTGAAAAACTGTTTTTT.

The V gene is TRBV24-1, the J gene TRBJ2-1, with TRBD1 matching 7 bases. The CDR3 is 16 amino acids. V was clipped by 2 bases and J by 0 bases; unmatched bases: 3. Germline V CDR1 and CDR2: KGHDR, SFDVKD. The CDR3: CATSDSTGASYNEQFF. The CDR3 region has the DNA TGTGCCACCAGTGATTCAACAGGGGCCTCCTACAATGAGCAGTTCTTC.

CDR3 in DNA: TGTGCCAGCAGTAGGGACAGTAACCATAATAGCAATCAGCCCCAGCATTTT. Amino acid sequence: CASSRDSNHNSNQPQHF. This chain connects TRBV6-2 or TRBV6-3 to TRBJ1-5, with 7 bases aligning to TRBD1. The CDR3 consists of 17 residues. CDR1 and CDR2 (germline): MNHEY, SVGEGT. J gave up 0 bases and V 5 bases, and 10 bases lay outside the gene matches.

The chain's CDR3 is CASSGLAGGRETQYF. DNA for the CDR3: TGTGCCAGCAGCGGACTAGCGGGGGGGAGGGAGACCCAGTACTTC. J is TRBJ2-5 and V is TRBV7-8; 15 nucleotides agree with TRBD2. The V gene end was trimmed by 5 bases and the J gene end by 5 bases; junction bases not matched to a gene: 3. CDR3 length: 15 amino acids. CDR1 is SGHVS and CDR2 is FQNEAQ in the germline V gene. Supplemented by reference TRBV7-8 and TRBJ2-5, the full variable domain reads GAGVSQSPRYKVAKRGQDVALRCDPISGHVSLFWYQQALGQGPEFLTYFQNEAQLDKSGLPSDRFFAERPEGSVSTLKIQRTQQEDSAVYLCASSGLAGGRETQYFGPGTRLLVL.

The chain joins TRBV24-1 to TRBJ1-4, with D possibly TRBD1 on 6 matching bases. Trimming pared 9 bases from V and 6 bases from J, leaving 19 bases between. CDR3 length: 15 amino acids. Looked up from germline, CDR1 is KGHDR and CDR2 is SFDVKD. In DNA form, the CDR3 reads TGTGCCACCCAATCCGGGACACCGGGTGATGAAAAACTGTTTTTT. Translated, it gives CATQSGTPGDEKLFF.

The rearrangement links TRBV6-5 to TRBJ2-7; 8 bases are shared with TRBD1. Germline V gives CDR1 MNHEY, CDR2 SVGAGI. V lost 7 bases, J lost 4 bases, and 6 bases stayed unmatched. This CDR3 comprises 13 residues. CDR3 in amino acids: CASNGQGRYEQYF. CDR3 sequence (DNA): TGTGCCAGCAATGGACAGGGAAGATACGAGCAGTACTTC.

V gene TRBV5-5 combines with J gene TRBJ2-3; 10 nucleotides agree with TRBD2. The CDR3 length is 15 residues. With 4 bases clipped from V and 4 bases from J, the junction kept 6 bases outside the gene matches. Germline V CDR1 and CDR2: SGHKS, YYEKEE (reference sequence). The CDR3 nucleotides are TGTGCCAGCAGCGGTTTAGCGGGGGGCGCAGATACGCAGTATTTT. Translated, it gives CASSGLAGGADTQYF.